This TCR beta chain was captured by sequencing in a study of T cell responses to AZD1222 COVID-19 vaccine. Whole-study findings and limits: Among those given AZD1222, only six were seropositive at baseline.

The CDR3 runs to 15 residues. Germline V CDR1 and CDR2: KGHSH, LQKENI. Trimming removed 1 base from V and 3 bases from J, with 10 bases in between. Measured with immunoSEQ multiplex PCR; TCRdb has only the in-frame clones, and not every one. The repertoire consists of 150,000 to 200,000 clones, with 90% to 95% occurring once and the leading ten covering about 2.5%. In regard to this clone: As yet, its antigen is unknown.

The receptor comes from an adult in good health. The sequencing used peripheral blood, collected on day 0 of AZD1222 vaccination. The chain combines TRBV18 with TRBJ1-5; D is uncertain. The DNA of the CDR3 is TGTGCCAGCTCACCACAGGGAATAACCAATCAGCCCCAGCATTTT. Translated, it gives CASSPQGITNQPQHF.